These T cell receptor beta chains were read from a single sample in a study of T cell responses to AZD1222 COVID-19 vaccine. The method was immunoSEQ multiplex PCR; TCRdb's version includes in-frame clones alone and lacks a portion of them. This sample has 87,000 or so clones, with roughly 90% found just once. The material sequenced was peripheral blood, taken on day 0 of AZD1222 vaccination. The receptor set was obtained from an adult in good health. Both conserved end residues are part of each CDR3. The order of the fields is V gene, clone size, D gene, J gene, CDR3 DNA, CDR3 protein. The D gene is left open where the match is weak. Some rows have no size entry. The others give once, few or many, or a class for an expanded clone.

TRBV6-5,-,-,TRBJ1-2,TGTGCCAGCACCCGACCCGACCCCGGCGGATATGGCTACACCTTC,CASTRPDPGGYGYTF
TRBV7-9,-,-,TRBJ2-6,TGTGCCAGCAGCCTGCGACAGGCGGGGGCCAACGTCCTGACTTTC,CASSLRQAGANVLTF
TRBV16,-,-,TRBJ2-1,TGTGCCAGCAGCCAAACCGGAGTTGGGGGGCTCGAGCAGTTCTTC,CASSQTGVGGLEQFF
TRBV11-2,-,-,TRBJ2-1,TGTGCCAGCAGCTTAGCGCGACTCAATGAGCAGTTCTTC,CASSLARLNEQFF
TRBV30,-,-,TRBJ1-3,TGTGCCTGGACCCGGAGAGGGAGTGGCGACACCATATATTTT,CAWTRRGSGDTIYF
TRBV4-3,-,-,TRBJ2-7,TGCGCCAGCAGCCAAGCCCGGGGAATCTACGAGCAGTACTTC,CASSQARGIYEQYF
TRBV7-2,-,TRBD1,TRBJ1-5,TGTGCCAGCAGCTTTTTGGGGGGGACAGATATTCAGCCCCAGCATTTT,CASSFLGGTDIQPQHF
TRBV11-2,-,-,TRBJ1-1,TGTGCCAGCAGCTTCGAATGGGTCACTGAAGCTTTCTTT,CASSFEWVTEAFF
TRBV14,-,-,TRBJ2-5,TGTGCCAGCAGCCTAGTGAGACAGAAAGAGACCCAGTACTTC,CASSLVRQKETQYF
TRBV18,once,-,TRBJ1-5,TGTGCCAGCTCACCTCCTGGGCCTCCGCTTGGGGAGCCCCAGCATTTT,CASSPPGPPLGEPQHF
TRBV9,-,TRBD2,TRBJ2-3,TGTGCCAGCAGCGAAACAGGACTAGCGGGACTCGTTAGCACAGATACGCAGTATTTT,CASSETGLAGLVSTDTQYF
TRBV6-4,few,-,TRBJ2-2,TGTGCCAGCAGTGACAGTTCCGCGAACACCGGGGAGCTGTTTTTT,CASSDSSANTGELFF
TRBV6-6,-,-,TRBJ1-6,TGTGCCAGCAGCCCCGGCTATAATTCACCCCTCCACTTT,CASSPGYNSPLHF
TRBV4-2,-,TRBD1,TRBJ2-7,TGTGCCAGCAGCCATATCTCGAAGGGACAGCATACCTACGAGCAGTACTTC,CASSHISKGQHTYEQYF
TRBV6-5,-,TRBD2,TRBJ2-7,TGTGCCAGCGCTCCCCTGAGGGTAGCGGGGGACGAGCAGTACTTC,CASAPLRVAGDEQYF
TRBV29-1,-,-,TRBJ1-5,TGCAGCGCGGGGACCGCTAGCAATCAGCCCCAGCATTTT,CSAGTASNQPQHF
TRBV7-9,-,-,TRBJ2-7,TGTGCCAGCAGTAATAGCATTAACGAGCAGTACTTC,CASSNSINEQYF
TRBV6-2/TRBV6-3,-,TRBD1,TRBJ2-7,TGTGCCAGCAGTAAGGGGGCAAACAGGGGCGAGCAGTACTTC,CASSKGANRGEQYF
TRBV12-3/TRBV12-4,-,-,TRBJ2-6,TGTGCCAGCAGTTCATCCGGAGCCAACGTCCTGACTTTC,CASSSSGANVLTF
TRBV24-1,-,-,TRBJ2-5,TGTGCCACCGCCCTAAGAGAGACCCAGTACTTC,CATALRETQYF
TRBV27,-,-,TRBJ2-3,TGTGCCAGCAGTTTCGTTCAATGGGCAGATACGCAGTATTTT,CASSFVQWADTQYF
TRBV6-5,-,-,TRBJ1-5,TGTGCCAGCAAAGGACCGGGGGGGCAGCCCCAGCATTTT,CASKGPGGQPQHF
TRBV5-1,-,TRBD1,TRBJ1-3,TGCGCCAGCAGCTGGGGACAGGGGGGAAACACCATATATTTT,CASSWGQGGNTIYF
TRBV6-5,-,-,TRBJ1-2,TGTGCCAGCAGTTCCCCCTCGAGGGGCTACACCTTC,CASSSPSRGYTF
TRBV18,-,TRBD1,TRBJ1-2,TGTGCCAGCTCACAACTGATGGAGGGGGCATCGGATTATGGCTACACCTTC,CASSQLMEGASDYGYTF
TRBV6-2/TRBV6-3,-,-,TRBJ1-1,TGTGCCAGCAGTTATCAGACATACACTGAAGCTTTCTTT,CASSYQTYTEAFF
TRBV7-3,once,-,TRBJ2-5,TGTGCCAGCAGCTTGGGCCTACAAGAGACCCAGTACTTC,CASSLGLQETQYF
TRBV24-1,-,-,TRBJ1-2,TGTGCCACCAGTGATCCGATTAACTATGGCTACACCTTC,CATSDPINYGYTF
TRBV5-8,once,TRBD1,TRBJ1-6,TGTGCCAGCAGACACAGGGGGCTAGGATCCTATAATTCACCCCTCCACTTT,CASRHRGLGSYNSPLHF
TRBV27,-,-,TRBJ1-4,TGTGCCAGCAAGCGGTCCCCGGGACAAATAACGGTTGCAACTAATGAAAAACTGTTTTTT,CASKRSPGQITVATNEKLFF
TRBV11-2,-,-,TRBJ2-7,TGTGCCAGCAGCCTCCTGATATATCCGGGCGAGCAGTACTTC,CASSLLIYPGEQYF
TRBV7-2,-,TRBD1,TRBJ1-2,TGTGCCAGCAGCTTAGGGACAGGGTGGAACTATGGCTACACCTTC,CASSLGTGWNYGYTF
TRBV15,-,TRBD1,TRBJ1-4,TGTGCCACCAGTCAGGGGGGAGCTGAAAAACTGTTTTTT,CATSQGGAEKLFF
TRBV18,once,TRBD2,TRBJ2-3,TGTGCCAGCTCACCGTCCCGGGGGGGCCGGGATACGCAGTATTTT,CASSPSRGGRDTQYF
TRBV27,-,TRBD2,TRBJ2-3,TGTGCCAGCTTAAGAGGGAGCGGGGGTGAGGCAGATACGCAGTATTTT,CASLRGSGGEADTQYF
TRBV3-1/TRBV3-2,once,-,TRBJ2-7,TGTGCCAGCAGCCAAGCCGCCTTAAGCCTCGAGCAGTACTTC,CASSQAALSLEQYF
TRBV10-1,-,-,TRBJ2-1,TGCGCCAAAACTAGGGAGCAGTTCTTC,CAKTREQFF
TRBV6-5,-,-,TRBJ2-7,TGTGCCAGCAACCCAGGCTCCCCCTCACAAAACGAGCAGTACTTC,CASNPGSPSQNEQYF
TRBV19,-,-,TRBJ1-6,TGTGCCAGTAGTATAGCACGGTCACCCCTCCACTTT,CASSIARSPLHF
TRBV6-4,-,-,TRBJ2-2,TGTGCCAGCAGTGACTCAAGGACAGACACCGGGGAGCTGTTTTTT,CASSDSRTDTGELFF
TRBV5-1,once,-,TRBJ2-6,TGCGCCAGCAGCCCGCAGGGTGCTGGGGCCAACGTCCTGACTTTC,CASSPQGAGANVLTF
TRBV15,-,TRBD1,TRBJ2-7,TGTGCCACCAGCAGCTGGACAGGGGTCGCGTACGAGCAGTACTTC,CATSSWTGVAYEQYF
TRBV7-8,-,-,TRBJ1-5,TGTGCCAGCAGCACACGAGCCGGGACGGGGGGTGGGAGCAATCAGCCCCAGCATTTT,CASSTRAGTGGGSNQPQHF
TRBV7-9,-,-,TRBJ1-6,TGTGCCAGCAGCTTGTCAACAGGAGGATCACCCCTCCACTTT,CASSLSTGGSPLHF
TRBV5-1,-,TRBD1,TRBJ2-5,TGCGCCAGCAGCCCTAGGTCCGTGACAGGGCTGTACCAAGAGACCCAGTACTTC,CASSPRSVTGLYQETQYF
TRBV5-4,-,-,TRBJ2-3,TGTGCCAGCAGCCTGGGGGGCGAGGGGGCGGTATGGACAGATACGCAGTATTTT,CASSLGGEGAVWTDTQYF
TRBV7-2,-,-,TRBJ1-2,TGTGCCAGCAGCATCGCCGGAGGGGTATATGGCTACACCTTC,CASSIAGGVYGYTF
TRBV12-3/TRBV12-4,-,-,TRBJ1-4,TGTGCCACCGGCGGGACACGGAATGAAAAACTGTTTTTT,CATGGTRNEKLFF
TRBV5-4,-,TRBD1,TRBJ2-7,TGTGCCAGCAGCCCGGGACAGGGACCCTACGAGCAGTACTTC,CASSPGQGPYEQYF
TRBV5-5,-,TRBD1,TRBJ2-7,TGTGCCAGCAGCGCCAGGGACAGGAGGCCCGAGCAGTACTTC,CASSARDRRPEQYF